This record covers a single TCR beta chain. Other DNA sequences in the same sample also yield this CDR3. The donors, all of them Caucasian adults, lived in Nashville, Tennessee. The sample belongs to a study of shared clonotypes between healthy human individuals. Trimming took 7 bases from V and 3 from J, leaving 10 bases between them. Per germline, CDR1 SQVTM and CDR2 ANQGSEA. CDR3 length: 12 residues. The authors ran the assay at deep level. The authors distributed each subset's genomic DNA evenly over several immunoSEQ plates. Repertoires were generated with immunoSEQ multiplex PCR, while TCRdb's copy carries only in-frame clones and drops some. This sample has millions of clones, with just over 90% found just once.

Material for sequencing was naive CD4+ T cells from PBMCs. Documented subset: CD45RA+ positively selected. The receptor's source is a man younger than 30 in good health. Some clones in this sample may be carry-over from other donors' samples. The genes are TRBV29-1 and TRBJ1-3, with a tentative D call TRBD1 (6 bases). This CDR3 is CSAQGSGNTIYF. The CDR3, as DNA: TGCAGCGCACAGGGAAGTGGAAACACCATATATTTT.